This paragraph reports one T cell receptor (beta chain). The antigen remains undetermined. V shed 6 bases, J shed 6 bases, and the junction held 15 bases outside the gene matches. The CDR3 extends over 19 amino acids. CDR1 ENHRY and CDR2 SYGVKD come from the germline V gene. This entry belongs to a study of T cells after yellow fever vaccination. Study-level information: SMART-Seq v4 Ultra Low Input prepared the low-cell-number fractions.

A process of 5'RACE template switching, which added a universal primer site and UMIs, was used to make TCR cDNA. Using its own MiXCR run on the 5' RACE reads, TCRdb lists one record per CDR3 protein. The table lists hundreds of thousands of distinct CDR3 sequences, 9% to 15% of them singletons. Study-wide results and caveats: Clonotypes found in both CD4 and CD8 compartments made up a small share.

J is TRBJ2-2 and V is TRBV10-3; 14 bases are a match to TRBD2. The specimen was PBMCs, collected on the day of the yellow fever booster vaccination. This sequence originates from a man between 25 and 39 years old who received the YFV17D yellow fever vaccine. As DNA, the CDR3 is TGTGCCATCAGGCCGGGACTAGCGGGAGACGGGATGAGCTCCGGGGAGCTGTTTTTT. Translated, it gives CAIRPGLAGDGMSSGELFF.